The present TCR beta chain was sequenced within a study of T cells in Graves' hyperthyroidism and ophthalmopathy. Study-level background: Peripheral blood was acquired at first diagnosis, ahead of any therapy whatsoever.

This clonotype was seen a handful of times. Researchers amplified the TCR beta CDR3 regions from RNA transcripts. The TCR CDR3 was amplified in a first-round RT-PCR using the HTBI primer set. TCRdb fed the multiplex PCR reads into MiXCR, producing one record per CDR3 protein. The sample yields roughly 400,000 distinct CDR3 sequences, approximately 15% seen once. Germline-derived CDR1 and CDR2 are SGDLS and YYNGEE. The CDR3 is made up of 16 amino acids. Trimming removed 0 bases from V and 4 bases from J, with 14 bases in between. Sample: blood. The V gene is TRBV9, the J gene TRBJ2-1; D call uncertain. The sequence was collected from a woman under 30 with Graves' hyperthyroidism that later progressed to Graves' ophthalmopathy. The CDR3 here is CASSVAVGAGYNEQFF. CDR3 sequence (DNA): TGTGCCAGCAGCGTAGCTGTAGGAGCTGGGTACAATGAGCAGTTCTTC.